This TCR beta chain appears in the sequencing data of a study of blood T cell repertoires in COVID-19. Study-level information: Both acute and convalescent COVID-19 samples were obtained from the United States, Italy and Spain. The cDNA or gDNA used as material had been derived from T cells, B-cell-depleted T cells, or PBMCs.

The V segment lost 4 bases and the J segment 4 bases; nucleotides outside the gene matches: 8. CDR1 SGDLS and CDR2 YYNGEE come from the germline V gene. The CDR3 contains 15 residues. Authors' analysis steps: Amplification from reference gene primers served as the basis for estimated nucleated cell counts. The assay was immunoSEQ multiplex PCR, and TCRdb's table has in-frame clones only and misses some. The DNA gave D and trimming, while V, J and clone size come from that table. Counted here are about 150,000 clones, 75% to 85% occurring once; the ten biggest clones make up roughly 0.56%. The sample consisted of peripheral blood. The sequence was obtained from a man in his sixties with acute or convalescent COVID-19. The V gene is TRBV9, the J gene TRBJ2-1; 7 nucleotides line up with TRBD2. DNA of the CDR3: TGTGCCAGCAGCACCTCTAGCGGAATGTACAATGAGCAGTTCTTC. As protein: CASSTSSGMYNEQFF.